This T cell receptor (beta chain) is from a study of T cells after yellow fever vaccination. Whole-study context: Fractions of low cell number were prepared using SMART-Seq v4 Ultra Low Input.

In this sample, this clonotype turned up many times. Its antigen is currently unknown. Germline V gene data show CDR1 as MNHEY and CDR2 as SMNVEV (reference sequence). This CDR3 has 12 residues. J gave up 11 bases and V 5 bases, and 8 bases lay outside the gene matches. TCRdb re-called the 5' RACE reads with MiXCR, one entry per CDR3 protein. The sample lists tens of thousands of distinct CDR3 sequences, around 7% occurring once. The study's findings and limits: Although most clonotypes did not, a small share appeared in both CD4 and CD8 compartments.

The gene calls are TRBV27 and TRBJ2-7; TRBD1 matches 8 bases. This TCR was sampled from a man aged 18 to 29 who received the YFV17D yellow fever vaccine. Here the sequenced sample was CD8+ T cells sorted from PBMCs, taken 5 days after the first yellow fever vaccination. The CDR3: CASSHGQGTEYF. The CDR3 DNA reads as TGTGCCAGCAGTCACGGACAGGGTACCGAGTACTTC.